This T cell receptor beta chain was profiled in a study of blood T cell repertoires in COVID-19. Sequencing used immunoSEQ multiplex PCR; TCRdb keeps in-frame clones, though not all of them. The sample gives 140,000 or so clones, approximately 87% of which show up once; around 10% is in the top ten. Individuals aged roughly 18 to 95 years were recruited from 24 US areas. The V gene's germline CDR1 is SGHRS and CDR2 YFSETQ. The CDR3 length is 13 residues. V lost 2 bases, J lost 2 bases, and 7 bases lay in between. The rearrangement links TRBV5-1 to TRBJ1-2; D is unresolved. The source of this sequence is a man in his sixties who had recovered from COVID-19. The sequencing input was PBMCs or T cells enriched from blood (not recorded which). The CDR3 loop reads CASSLSTNYGYTF. As DNA, the CDR3 is TGCGCCAGCAGCTTATCTACCAACTATGGCTACACCTTC.